The rows below give T cell receptor beta chains drawn from one sample of a study of T cells in Graves' hyperthyroidism and ophthalmopathy. From the multiplex PCR reads, TCRdb called clonotypes with MiXCR, one entry per CDR3 protein. The sample lists over 500,000 distinct CDR3 sequences; about 15% were seen once. Specimen: blood. All receptors derive from a woman in her forties with Graves' hyperthyroidism. CDR3s leave out the opening cysteine and the closing phenylalanine or tryptophan. Not every row has a clone size; where given, it reads once, few, many or a size class.

TRBV9	once	TRBJ1-1	ASGRRQDHTMNTEAF
TRBV6-1	many	TRBJ1-1	ASSGAPQGTEAF
TRBV20-1	many	TRBJ1-2	SARPPGIGATNYGYT
TRBV20-1	few	TRBJ2-7	SAAGRNSYEQY
TRBV6-1	many	TRBJ2-7	ASSGVSGRLPYEQY
TRBV4-1	-	TRBJ2-1	ASSQDLASGTVYNEQF
TRBV15	many	TRBJ1-1	ATSRASRGGISNTEAF
TRBV18	many	TRBJ2-1	ASLPGLAGFEQF
TRBV6-5	many	TRBJ1-1	ASSYRVYTEAF
TRBV5-4	few	TRBJ2-3	ASSLAWVEREGLTDTQY
TRBV20-1	many	TRBJ2-1	SATGTSGNNEQF
TRBV27	few	TRBJ2-1	ASSLGLADLAGGEQF
TRBV6-2/TRBV6-3	-	TRBJ2-1	ASITQPGPGRGEQF
TRBV20-1	-	TRBJ2-7	SAQAGGLEEQY
TRBV6-2/TRBV6-3	-	TRBJ2-7	ASSYPESYEQY
TRBV28	many	TRBJ1-5	ASSLWGASSNQPQH
TRBV5-1	many	TRBJ1-2	ASSEDRAGGYT
TRBV4-1	few	TRBJ2-7	ASSQEWGSDYEQY
TRBV6-1	many	TRBJ2-5	ASTPEGQETQY
TRBV2	many	TRBJ2-1	ASSPFGTSLNNEQF
TRBV2	many	TRBJ1-3	ASRQGGNTIY
TRBV2	many	TRBJ2-1	ASSGTGSGYNEQF
TRBV28	many	TRBJ2-2	ASSSDYFRGGTGELF
TRBV19	-	TRBJ2-5	ASNRGLAGEETQY
TRBV28	-	TRBJ2-1	ASSLPTGVGEQF
TRBV5-5	many	TRBJ2-5	ASSLGGTGARETQY
TRBV30	few	TRBJ2-5	AWSTGQRYQETQY
TRBV7-9	-	TRBJ2-5	ASSLFEVQETQY
TRBV20-1	many	TRBJ2-1	SADPPGTSAYEQF
TRBV5-1	-	TRBJ1-1	ASSNRDRAEAF
TRBV20-1	many	TRBJ1-1	SAMRGGGTEAF
TRBV28	many	TRBJ2-6	ASSSGTGGGTGANVLT
TRBV20-1	few	TRBJ1-2	SALSDRQANYGYT
TRBV5-1	many	TRBJ2-7	ASSDEDRNYEQY
TRBV7-8	-	TRBJ2-5	ASSLAARGETQY